What follows is one T cell receptor (beta chain) and its context. TCRdb recomputed calls from the 5' RACE reads with MiXCR, one row per CDR3 protein. The sample lists around 510,000 distinct CDR3 sequences, approximately 15% seen once, with more than 0.8% in the top ten. Trimming at V came to 6 bases and at J to 6 bases, leaving 8 bases not matched to a gene. The CDR3 spans 13 residues. The V gene's germline CDR1 is MNHNS and CDR2 SASEGT. These data are taken from a study of identical twins. This sample also belongs to another study, concerning yellow fever vaccine responses in identical twins.

V usage is TRBV6-1 and J usage is TRBJ2-7; 7 positions match TRBD2. Sequencing was carried out using CD4+ T cells sorted from blood. The clonotype originates from a woman aged 18 to 35 in good health. The CDR3: CASSKGLVGEQYF. The CDR3 DNA follows: TGTGCCAGCAGCAAAGGACTAGTAGGCGAGCAGTACTTC.